The clone carrying this T cell receptor (beta chain) was seen a few times. The authors ran the assay at deep level. Each subset's genomic DNA was shared equally among a number of immunoSEQ plates. TCRdb's copy holds only in-frame clones and misses some; the assay was immunoSEQ multiplex PCR. The sample has about 480,000 clones; 60% to 80% are singletons. This record belongs to a study of shared clonotypes between healthy human individuals. With 3 bases clipped from V and 4 bases from J, the junction kept 4 bases outside the gene matches. This CDR3 region has 14 residues. Germline V CDR1 and CDR2: SGHRS, YFSETQ. Free of recent acute infections or vaccinations, the donors were healthy HIV-negative adults. The donor cohort consisted entirely of Caucasian adults residing in Nashville, Tennessee.

This receptor was taken from a woman in her thirties or forties in good health. Some clones in this sample may be carry-over from other donors' samples. This chain uses TRBV5-1 with TRBJ1-2; TRBD1 agrees at 9 bases. Sequencing used PBMCs. The CDR3 nucleotides are TGCGCCAGCAGCTCCCAGACAGGGGGCTATGGCTACACCTTC. Protein sequence: CASSSQTGGYGYTF.